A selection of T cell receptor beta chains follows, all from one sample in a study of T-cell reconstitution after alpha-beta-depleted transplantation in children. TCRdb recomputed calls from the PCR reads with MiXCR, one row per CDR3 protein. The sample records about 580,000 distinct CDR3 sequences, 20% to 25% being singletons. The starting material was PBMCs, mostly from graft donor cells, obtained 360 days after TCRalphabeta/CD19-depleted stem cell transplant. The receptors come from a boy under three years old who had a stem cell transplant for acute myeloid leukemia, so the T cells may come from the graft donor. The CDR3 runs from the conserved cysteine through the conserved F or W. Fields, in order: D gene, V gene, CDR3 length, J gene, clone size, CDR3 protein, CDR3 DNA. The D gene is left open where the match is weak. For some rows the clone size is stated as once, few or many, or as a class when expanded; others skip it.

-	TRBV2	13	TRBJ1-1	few	CASIGYTASEAFF	TGTGCCAGCATCGGATACACGGCCTCTGAAGCTTTCTTT
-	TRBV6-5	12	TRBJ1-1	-	CASSVGATEAFF	TGTGCCAGCAGTGTGGGGGCCACTGAAGCTTTCTTT
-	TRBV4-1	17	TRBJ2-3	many	CASSYRTGTGPTDTQYF	TGCGCCAGCAGCTATAGGACCGGGACGGGACCGACAGATACGCAGTATTTT
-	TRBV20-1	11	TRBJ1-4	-	CSASSLFQTVF	TGCAGTGCTAGTAGTCTCTTCCAAACGGTTTTT
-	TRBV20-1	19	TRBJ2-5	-	CSATVAGLSKTPSGETQYF	TGCAGTGCTACAGTCGCGGGACTCTCAAAAACCCCGTCGGGAGAGACCCAGTACTTC
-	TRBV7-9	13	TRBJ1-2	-	CASSREYNYGYTF	TGTGCCAGCAGCAGAGAGTATAACTATGGCTACACCTTC
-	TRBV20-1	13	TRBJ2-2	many	CSAQYPNTGELFF	TGCAGTGCCCAATATCCGAACACCGGGGAGCTGTTTTTT
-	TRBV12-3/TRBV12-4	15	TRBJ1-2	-	CASSPWEGVSDGYTF	TGTGCCAGCAGCCCCTGGGAAGGGGTCTCCGATGGCTACACCTTC
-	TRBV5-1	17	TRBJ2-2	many	CASSPRFAGSDTGELFF	TGCGCCAGCAGCCCACGATTTGCTGGTTCCGACACCGGGGAGCTGTTTTTT
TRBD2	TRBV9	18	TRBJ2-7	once	CASSGGTVAGGGIYEQYF	TGTGCCAGCAGCGGTGGAACGGTAGCGGGGGGCGGAATCTACGAGCAGTACTTC
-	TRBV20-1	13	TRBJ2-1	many	CVSGGTSYNEQFF	TGCGTAAGTGGCGGGACCTCCTACAATGAGCAGTTCTTC
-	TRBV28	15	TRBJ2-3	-	CASSFSGPRTDTQYF	TGTGCCAGCAGTTTTTCGGGGCCCCGCACAGATACGCAGTATTTT
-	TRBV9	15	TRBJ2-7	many	CASSVGATIVYEQYF	TGTGCCAGCAGCGTAGGGGCCACAATAGTCTACGAGCAGTACTTC
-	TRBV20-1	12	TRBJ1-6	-	CSVSGDVSPLHF	TGCAGTGTCTCTGGGGACGTTTCACCCCTCCACTTT
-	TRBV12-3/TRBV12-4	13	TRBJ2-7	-	CASSRDIGYEQYF	TGTGCCAGCAGTCGGGACATCGGCTACGAGCAGTACTTC
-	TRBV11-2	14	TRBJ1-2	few	CASSLVRQEGGYTF	TGTGCCAGCAGCTTAGTGCGTCAGGAGGGGGGCTACACCTTC
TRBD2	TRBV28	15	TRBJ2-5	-	CASSLISGLQETQYF	TGTGCCAGCAGTTTAATTAGCGGGCTTCAAGAGACCCAGTACTTC
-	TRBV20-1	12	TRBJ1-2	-	CSVPGGFYGYTF	TGCAGCGTCCCGGGGGGGTTCTATGGCTACACCTTC
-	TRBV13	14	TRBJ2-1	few	CASSLERWANEQFF	TGTGCCAGCAGCTTAGAACGGTGGGCCAATGAGCAGTTCTTC
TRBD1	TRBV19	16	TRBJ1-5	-	CASRTPTGDDNQPQHF	TGTGCCAGTAGGACGCCGACAGGGGATGACAATCAGCCCCAGCATTTT
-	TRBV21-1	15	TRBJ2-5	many	CASSKAGTAQETQYF	TGTGCCAGCAGCAAAGCGGGGACAGCTCAAGAGACCCAGTACTTC
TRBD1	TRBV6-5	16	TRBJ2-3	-	CASSSRGSAPTDTQYF	TGTGCCAGCAGTTCCAGGGGGAGCGCCCCCACAGATACGCAGTATTTT
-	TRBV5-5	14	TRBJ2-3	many	CASSFGQRTDTQYF	TGTGCCAGCAGCTTTGGGCAGCGCACAGATACGCAGTATTTT
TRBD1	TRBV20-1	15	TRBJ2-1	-	CSARDRTGGRNEQFF	TGCAGTGCTAGAGATCGGACAGGGGGTCGCAATGAGCAGTTCTTC
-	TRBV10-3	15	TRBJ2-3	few	CAISESEVGPHTQYF	TGTGCCATCAGTGAGTCCGAGGTGGGGCCTCATACGCAGTATTTT
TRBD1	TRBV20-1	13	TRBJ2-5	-	CSASWTGLKTQYF	TGCAGTGCTAGTTGGACAGGTTTAAAGACCCAGTACTTC
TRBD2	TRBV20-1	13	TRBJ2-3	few	CSATLAGADTQYF	TGCAGTGCTACGTTAGCGGGGGCAGATACGCAGTATTTT
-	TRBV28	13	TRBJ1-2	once	CASSFEFREGYTF	TGTGCCAGCAGTTTCGAGTTCCGGGAAGGCTACACCTTC
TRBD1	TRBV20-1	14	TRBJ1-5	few	CSAPDRRSNQPQHF	TGCAGTGCTCCGGACAGGAGGTCGAATCAGCCCCAGCATTTT
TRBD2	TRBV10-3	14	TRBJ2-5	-	CAISKGGGIETQYF	TGTGCCATCAGCAAGGGCGGGGGGATCGAGACCCAGTACTTC
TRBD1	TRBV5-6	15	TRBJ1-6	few	CASSFGTGLYSPLHF	TGTGCCAGCAGCTTTGGGACAGGGTTATATTCACCCCTCCACTTT
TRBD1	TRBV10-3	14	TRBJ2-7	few	CAISDITGAYEQYF	TGTGCCATCAGTGATATTACAGGGGCTTACGAGCAGTACTTC
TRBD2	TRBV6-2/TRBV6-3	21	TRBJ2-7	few	CASSYGRFRVLDPSGLYEQYF	TGTGCCAGCAGTTACGGTAGGTTTCGGGTGTTGGATCCTAGCGGACTCTACGAGCAGTACTTC
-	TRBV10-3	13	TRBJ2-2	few	CAISGQNTGELFF	TGTGCCATCAGCGGGCAGAACACCGGGGAGCTGTTTTTT
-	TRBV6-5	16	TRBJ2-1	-	CASSYVRGSGYNEQFF	TGTGCCAGCAGTTACGTTCGGGGCTCAGGCTACAATGAGCAGTTCTTC
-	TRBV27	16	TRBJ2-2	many	CASSPLGGWDTGELFF	TGTGCCAGCAGTCCTCTGGGGGGTTGGGACACCGGGGAGCTGTTTTTT
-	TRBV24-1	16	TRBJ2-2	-	CATSHAGVPNTGELFF	TGTGCCACCAGTCACGCAGGGGTCCCGAACACCGGGGAGCTGTTTTTT
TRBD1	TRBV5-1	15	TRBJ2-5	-	CASSGDRGYQETQYF	TGCGCCAGCAGCGGGGACAGGGGGTACCAAGAGACCCAGTACTTC
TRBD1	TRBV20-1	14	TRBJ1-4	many	CSARAWDSPEKLFF	TGCAGTGCTAGAGCCTGGGACAGCCCCGAAAAACTGTTTTTT
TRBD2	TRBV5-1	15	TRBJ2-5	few	CASSSIAGLEETQYF	TGCGCCAGCAGCTCTATAGCGGGGTTAGAAGAGACCCAGTACTTC
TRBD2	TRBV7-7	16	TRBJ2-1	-	CASSLDERGGLYEQFF	TGTGCCAGCAGCTTAGACGAGCGGGGGGGCCTTTATGAGCAGTTCTTC
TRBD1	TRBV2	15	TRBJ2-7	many	CASSAGTGGGYEQYF	TGTGCCAGCAGTGCCGGGACAGGGGGTGGATACGAGCAGTACTTC
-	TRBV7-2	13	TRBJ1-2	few	CASSSVGPYGYTF	TGTGCCAGCAGCTCCGTCGGACCCTATGGCTACACCTTC
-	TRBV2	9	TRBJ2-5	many	CAIQETQYF	TGTGCCATACAAGAGACCCAGTACTTC
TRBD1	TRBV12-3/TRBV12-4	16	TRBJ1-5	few	CASSTQGGRRNQPQHF	TGTGCCAGCAGTACTCAGGGGGGGCGGCGAAATCAGCCCCAGCATTTT
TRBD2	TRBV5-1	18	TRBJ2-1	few	CASSLGLAGGPMGNEQFF	TGCGCCAGCAGCTTGGGTCTAGCGGGGGGGCCGATGGGCAATGAGCAGTTCTTC
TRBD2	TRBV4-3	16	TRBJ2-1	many	CASSQVTSGGYNEQFF	TGCGCCAGCAGCCAAGTAACTAGCGGGGGCTACAATGAGCAGTTCTTC
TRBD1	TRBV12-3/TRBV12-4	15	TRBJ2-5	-	CASSAPGQGVETQYF	TGTGCCAGCAGTGCACCGGGACAGGGGGTAGAGACCCAGTACTTC
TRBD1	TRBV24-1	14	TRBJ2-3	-	CATSDGQGADTQYF	TGTGCCACCAGTGATGGACAGGGGGCAGATACGCAGTATTTT
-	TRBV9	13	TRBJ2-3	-	CASSPLLTDTQYF	TGTGCCAGCAGCCCCCTCCTCACAGATACGCAGTATTTT
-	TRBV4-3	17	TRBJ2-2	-	CASSQDGPGRNTGELFF	TGCGCCAGCAGCCAAGATGGGCCAGGGAGGAACACCGGGGAGCTGTTTTTT